This TCR beta chain was documented in a study of T-cell reconstitution after alpha-beta-depleted transplantation in children (dated by TCRdb to about 2016). As for the study more broadly: Using TCR repertoire profiling, the study quantitatively followed how T-cell immune reconstitution unfolded in children after TCRalphabeta/CD19-depleted allogeneic hematopoietic cell transplantation. Points the paper makes about the study in general: The apparently early recovery of alphabetaT-cell counts about two months after transplant reportedly depended on only several hundred rapidly expanded clones that came from non-depleted graft cells. In some patients, high TCRbeta diversity at day 60 was attributed to recipient T cells and intrathymic progenitors that had survived conditioning. The frequencies of hyperexpanded clones fell over the following months, and after one year, T-cell counts and TCRbeta diversity were mostly attributed to newly produced T cells.

This clonotype was seen repeatedly, ten times or more. Its antigen remains undetermined. No base quality values were provided; no much bigger clone lies one nucleotide off. The CDR3 has 15 amino acids, counting the end cysteine and phenylalanine. Of the read, only the CDR3 DNA is kept; its 45 bases are in frame from base 1. Trimming at the junction amounts to 5 bases on V and 6 bases on J, and the germline ends lie 18 bases apart. CDR1 and CDR2 (SGHTA, FQGNSA) derive from the germline V gene. The sample's treatment or condition label, in plain terms: allogeneic hematopoietic cell transplantation with graft depleted of TCRalphabeta T cells and CD19 B cells. The transplant recipients were children given TCRalphabeta/CD19-depleted allogeneic hematopoietic cell grafts. Receptor libraries were prepared by PCR. This sample was sequenced with an Illumina HiSeq 2500. Molecular barcoding was employed in the preparation of TCR libraries, with unique molecular identifiers being used to normalize TCRbeta repertoire quantification. TCRdb reanalyzed the raw reads on its own, using fastp at Q25 for trimming and MiXCR for clone calling, and kept in-frame beta chains. Records with the same CDR3 protein are collapsed into one entry carrying the most frequent genes and DNA. In this sample the table shows 200,000 to 250,000 distinct CDR3 sequences, under 9.5% of which occur a single time. Jointly, the top ten make up nearly 6.5% of the sample.

Here the chain combines TRBV7-2 and TRBJ2-3, with a weak D call of TRBD1 (6 bases match). The receptor comes from a male patient younger than 18 who had a stem cell transplant for acute lymphoblastic leukemia, so the T cells may come from the graft donor. Sequencing was performed on PBMCs, mostly from graft donor cells, taken 180 days after TCRalphabeta/CD19-depleted stem cell transplant. The nucleotide sequence reads TGTGCCAGCAGCGAACAGACAGGATCGTTTGATACGCAGTATTTT. This codes for CASSEQTGSFDTQYF.